Listed below are T cell receptor beta chains from one sample, sequenced in a study of T cells in Graves' hyperthyroidism and ophthalmopathy. TCRdb re-derived calls from the multiplex PCR reads in MiXCR, one entry per CDR3 protein. The data contain about 500,000 distinct CDR3 sequences, roughly 15% of them seen just once; the ten biggest clones take up about 31%. The sequencing sample was made of blood. The source of these receptors is a woman younger than 45 with Graves' ophthalmopathy. The CDR3 runs from the conserved cysteine through the conserved F or W. D genes are given only for firm matches. Size values are once, few and many counts, or a class for expanded clones, and some rows have none.

abundance | j_gene | d_gene | v_gene | CDR3nt | CDR3aa
. | TRBJ1-3 | . | TRBV18 | TGTGCCAGCTCACCATCCTCGGACAGCTCTGGAAACACCATATATTTT | CASSPSSDSSGNTIYF
few | TRBJ2-7 | . | TRBV6-1 | TGTGCCAGCAGTGCGCAGGGCTACGAGCAGTACTTC | CASSAQGYEQYF
few | TRBJ2-1 | TRBD2 | TRBV7-3 | TGTGCCAGCAGCTCCATGGCGGGAGGCGATGAGCAGTTCTTC | CASSSMAGGDEQFF
. | TRBJ2-3 | . | TRBV20-1 | TGCAGTGCTAGGGACGGAAACAGTGGGGATACGCAGTATTTT | CSARDGNSGDTQYF
few | TRBJ2-5 | . | TRBV5-1 | TGCGCCAGCAGCTTGGGTGGCAAAAGGGAAGAGACCCAGTACTTC | CASSLGGKREETQYF
many | TRBJ2-1 | TRBD2 | TRBV20-1 | TGCAGTGGCCCAGCGGGAGGAAACAATGAGCAGTTCTTC | CSGPAGGNNEQFF
. | TRBJ2-1 | . | TRBV20-1 | TGCAGTGCTAGTTCCAGTGTCAGGGCAGGACGGTTCTTC | CSASSSVRAGRFF
many | TRBJ1-2 | . | TRBV5-5 | TGTGCCAGCAGCTTATTACGGGGCTACACCTTC | CASSLLRGYTF
many | TRBJ1-2 | . | TRBV11-2 | TGTGCCAGCAGCTTCAATACTACTAACTATGGCTACACCTTC | CASSFNTTNYGYTF
. | TRBJ2-3 | . | TRBV7-3 | TGTGCCAGTAACGTCGGCGGGAGCACAGATACGCAGTATTTT | CASNVGGSTDTQYF
few | TRBJ1-1 | TRBD1 | TRBV6-2/TRBV6-3 | TGTGCCAGCAGTCTCCCCTGGACAGGGGGCACTGAAGCTTTCTTT | CASSLPWTGGTEAFF
many | TRBJ2-1 | . | TRBV15 | TGTGCCACCAGCTTCCAGTGGGACCGGGGCGGGATCAATGAGCAGTTCTTC | CATSFQWDRGGINEQFF
many | TRBJ2-7 | . | TRBV7-9 | TGTGCCAGCAGCTTAGCGGGAGTAGGGCAGTACTTC | CASSLAGVGQYF
many | TRBJ2-3 | . | TRBV28 | TGTGCCAGCATACATGCAGATACGCAGTATTTT | CASIHADTQYF
many | TRBJ1-1 | . | TRBV11-2 | TGTGCCAGCAGCTTAGAGGGTCAGGGAGGCACTGAAGCTTTCTTT | CASSLEGQGGTEAFF
. | TRBJ2-7 | TRBD2 | TRBV29-1 | TGCAGCGTCGAGAAAGGACTAGCGGGCTCCTACGAGCAGTACTTC | CSVEKGLAGSYEQYF
. | TRBJ2-1 | TRBD2 | TRBV12-3/TRBV12-4 | TGTGCCAGCAAAGGCCTGTATATGCCTAGCGGGAATGCTGGGGCTGAGCAGTTCTTC | CASKGLYMPSGNAGAEQFF
. | TRBJ2-5 | . | TRBV7-9 | TGTGCCAGCAGCTTATGGGGGGAAACAGAGTACCAAGAGACCCAGTACTTC | CASSLWGETEYQETQYF
. | TRBJ2-2 | . | TRBV11-2 | TGTGCCAGCAGCTTGTTCCTTAGGAAGGGGGACGCCGGGGAGCTGTTTTTT | CASSLFLRKGDAGELFF
many | TRBJ2-2 | . | TRBV6-1 | TGTGCCAGCAGTGAGATGACGGCCTCGAACACCGGGGAGCTGTTTTTT | CASSEMTASNTGELFF
few | TRBJ1-4 | . | TRBV5-6 | TGTGCCAGCAGCCATCCAGGGGTGACTGAAAAACTGTTTTTT | CASSHPGVTEKLFF
. | TRBJ2-3 | . | TRBV12-5 | TGTGCTAGTGCTTGGCGGGGATACACAGATACGCAGTATTTT | CASAWRGYTDTQYF
. | TRBJ2-1 | . | TRBV2 | TGTGCCATCAGACGGGCCAATGAGCAGTTCTTC | CAIRRANEQFF
. | TRBJ1-2 | . | TRBV6-4 | TGTGCCAGCAGTGTGGACGACAACTATGGCTACACCTTC | CASSVDDNYGYTF
. | TRBJ1-2 | . | TRBV29-1 | TGCAGCGTTGAGGGGTCATACGGTGGCTACACCTTC | CSVEGSYGGYTF
many | TRBJ2-1 | . | TRBV2 | TGTGCCAGCTCGGGGGCCGGACAGAGGGATGAGCAGTTCTTC | CASSGAGQRDEQFF
. | TRBJ2-1 | TRBD2 | TRBV19 | TGTGCCAGTAGTAACGCGGGAGGTAGTTACAATGAGCAGTTCTTC | CASSNAGGSYNEQFF
. | TRBJ1-1 | . | TRBV19 | TGTGCCAGTAGTGATCCCGGGGACACTGAAGCTTTCTTT | CASSDPGDTEAFF
many | TRBJ1-2 | TRBD1 | TRBV28 | TGTGCCAGCAGTTTAAGGACAGGGTTCTATGGCTACACCTTC | CASSLRTGFYGYTF